This T cell receptor beta chain was obtained from a study of monozygotic twins with inflammatory bowel disease. TCRdb reprocessed the 5' RACE reads and stores each CDR3 protein as one record, lacking DNA. The sample spans 300,000 to 350,000 distinct CDR3 sequences; the ten largest clones claim 2%. Whole blood that had not undergone T cell sorting provided the isolated total RNA. This CDR3 is 13 amino acids long. The germline gives CDR1 SGHNT, CDR2 YENEEA. Material: blood. This chain uses TRBV11-3 with TRBJ2-1; TCRdb's assignment of TRBD1 cannot be checked, as there is no DNA. The sequence came from a human donor with ulcerative colitis or Crohn's disease, or a healthy co-twin of an affected twin (not recorded which). CDR3: CASSSKGLNEQFF.